This T cell receptor beta chain comes out of a study of cytomegalovirus exposure and HLA in healthy donors (dated by TCRdb to about 2017). With respect to the entire study: An earlier analysis of a few hundred of the donors reported over 250 Gb of sequence data and 117 million unique TCR beta sequences obtained from around 190 million T cells. An early release that covered 640 HLA-typed donors contained around 330 gigabases of sequencing data and 65 million to 100 million unique TCR sequences. Of the roughly 400 genotyped donors, 81% were placed in the genetic ancestry cluster associated with self-reported Caucasian donors. The study aimed to test whether signatures of past pathogen exposure could be identified by cataloging public T cell receptors. The study used immunosequencing to profile the T cell repertoires of approximately 650 subjects and linked those repertoires to cytomegalovirus serostatus. A separate validation cohort of approximately 130 different subjects was used in addition to the 666-subject first cohort. To predict cytomegalovirus infection status, the study combined high-throughput TCR immunosequencing, statistical association of individual TCRs with disease status, and machine learning. In a later analysis, previously published TCR beta repertoires from 550 to 700 donors were re-analyzed and high-resolution HLA genotyping was added so that TCR occurrence patterns could be studied. Rather than drawing on any new phenotypic data, the later analysis identified candidate immune exposures from TCR beta sequences and the way those sequences occurred across donors. To decide whether each TCR beta V gene segment behaved as functional or pseudogenic, an earlier analysis of some 600 of the donors relied on high-throughput TCR beta sequencing. Donor age, sex, ethnicity and CMV serostatus were collected together with the repertoire data. A later genetic analysis took genome-wide SNP genotypes for about three fifths of the 666 donors and used that subset as a discovery cohort. Every repertoire in the discovery cohort had been generated on one and the same sequencing platform. HLA typing included class I and class II loci at four-digit resolution. The number of donors typed differed by locus, with about 629-640 for A, B, C, DRB1 and DQB1, around 520 for DQA1, about 610 for DPA1, and some 440 for DPB1. Roughly 5 DR-DQ haplotypes were treated as single units for association and clustering because of strong linkage in the cohort. Across about 370 genotyped donors of the cohort, an average of about 200,000 unique TCR beta nucleotide sequences per donor were sequenced, and approximately 17% of those sequences were non-productive. Results the study describes overall, beyond this receptor: Correlated functional status among segregating V segments might reflect linkage disequilibrium, but an unknown experimental factor could not be ruled out. In both the original and validation cohorts, the classifier was reported to diagnose cytomegalovirus status with high specificity and sensitivity. Compared with equally common non-associated chains, HLA-associated TCR beta chains in a later analysis were more clonally expanded and had lower generation probabilities. Across donors, most TCR sequences were observed very rarely, whereas some public TCRs were present in many individuals. V-gene and J-gene trimming of TCR beta chains was associated with a missense DCLRE1C variant in a later genetic analysis, and the association was replicated in an independent cohort. At a false discovery rate of 0.05, a later analysis linked approximately 18,000 TCR beta sequences to specific HLA alleles. A further reported finding was that TCR beta sequences accurately predicted the HLA-A and HLA-B alleles for most subjects in the first cohort. In the study, some 160 TCR beta chains were listed as associated with cytomegalovirus. When HLA alleles, especially DR and DQ, strongly co-occurred, attributing TCR associations to individual alleles was difficult. A cluster of highly shared sequence variants was judged likely to represent a technical artifact of the sequencing pipeline. HLA typing was unavailable for some donors at each locus, so association tests used only the typed subset. In a later analysis, the rate of TCR association differed among HLA loci, with DRB1 alleles having the most associated TCRs and HLA-C alleles having the fewest. Presence/absence analyses assumed roughly uniform sequencing depth across donors, an assumption that may not hold. Some IMGT-functional V segments, including TRBV6-2 and TRBV6-3, could not be told apart with the 87-base-pair reads, so those segments were excluded. In a later genetic analysis, fewer N-insertions in productive TCRs were reported among donors in an Asian-associated ancestry cluster than the 666-donor mean. Because counts were too low, some 17 rarely observed V segments, including chromosome 9 orphons, were excluded from the earlier analysis of 587 of the donors. According to a later analysis, parvovirus B19, influenza, CMV and Epstein-Barr virus appeared linked to several top co-occurrence clusters. A later analysis found that most CMV-associated TCR beta chains appeared HLA-restricted, with HLA associations seemingly driven largely by CMV exposure. In an earlier analysis of about 600 of the donors, most TCR beta V segments appeared in productive rearrangements about 90% or about 30% of the time, broadly matching IMGT annotations. The only immune exposure information available for the cohort was CMV serostatus. The cohort was sequenced for TCR beta chains only, and without alpha or paired-chain data the features that could be detected were limited. The authors suggested that the approach could potentially be extended to other disease states and immunological phenotypes. A few of the identified cytomegalovirus-associated TCR beta chains were confirmed in vitro to be specific for cytomegalovirus antigens.

The library relied on the immunoSEQ multiplex PCR assay. A mixture of 60 forward primers for TCR Vbeta segments and 13 reverse primers for TCR Jbeta segments was used in the multiplex PCR. Amplification of the CDR3 region of rearranged TCR beta genes was performed with a multiplex PCR assay on genomic DNA. The Illumina HiSeq System was used to sequence the amplified TCR beta libraries as 87-base-pair reads. In the source study's methods: In a later analysis, tens of millions of unique TCR beta chains were counted across the approximately 620 repertoires, and approximately 9.9 million of these chains were shared by at least two donors. A nearest-neighbor algorithm error-corrected the raw reads and collapsed the reads into unique sequences, merging closely related sequences to remove PCR and sequencing errors. Alignment of CDR3 sequences to IMGT reference sequences was used to assign V, D and J gene segments. For a sequence to be retained, at least a six-nucleotide match to both a V gene segment and a J gene segment was required. Rearrangements were called productive when the CDR3 lacked stop codons and stayed in frame with V and J; all others were non-productive. Following IMGT convention, CDR3 was defined as the stretch from the second conserved V-encoded cysteine up to the conserved J-encoded phenylalanine. The earlier analysis of about 590 of the donors excluded sequences that lacked an unambiguous match to a single V gene segment. In an earlier analysis of 587 of the donors, a V segment was called functional when productive rearrangements were above 56.7%, and segregating when the standard deviation between donors exceeded 5%. A statistical classification framework was built for diagnosing cytomegalovirus status from the catalog of TCR beta chain sequences. A later analysis assigned V and J genes by comparing TCR nucleotide sequences with IMGT/GENE-DB human TR gene sequences. The TCRdist pipeline was used in a later analysis to assign CDR3 sequences and most-parsimonious VDJ recombination scenarios. In a later analysis, every TCR beta chain was defined by the combination of its CDR3 amino acid sequence and its V-gene family, and reads without a unique V-gene family were dropped. In a later analysis, approximately 640 highly shared, low-generation-probability nucleotide sequences were removed to address suspected cross-contamination and a sequencing artifact. A later analysis calculated a clonal expansion index for each public chain from normalized within-repertoire ranks of inferred template counts. In a later analysis, generation probabilities were computed with a VDJ recombination model fitted to out-of-frame rearrangements, and the resulting probabilities were checked against IGoR. Hypergeometric tests were used in a later analysis to score TCR-TCR, TCR-HLA and TCR-CMV co-occurrence, with a repertoire-size bias correction applied to the TCR pairs. False discovery rates were estimated in a later analysis by permuting HLA or CMV assignments 20 times. A later analysis grouped co-occurring TCRs with DBSCAN, adding TCRdist sequence similarity when clustering within HLA-allele-positive subsets. Co-occurrence clustering excluded repertoires with fewer than 30,000 or more than 120,000 public chains, plus five with anomalous nucleotide sharing. TCRdb stores this immuneACCESS table with in-frame sequences only. Part of the clones is absent; in the studies checked, under half of the shortfall reflects unresolved V genes, and no reason is known for the rest. Clonal size and the V and J genes are those of that table, whereas D and trimming came from the DNA. Across this sample there are under 200,000 clones, with roughly 80% seen only once. About 1.3% of the sample lies in the top ten.

The cohort was made up of around 720 healthy bone marrow donors. At the time of sampling, all cohort members were nominally healthy, though unrecorded immune exposures were likely present. The donor was CMV seronegative and belonged to the group of 350 or so seronegative cohort members. A peripheral blood sample was collected from each donor, and TCR beta sequencing was performed on peripheral blood mononuclear cells. The Qiagen DNeasy Blood Extraction Kit was used to extract genomic DNA from the blood cell samples. Via the germline V gene, CDR1 is ENHRY and CDR2 SYGVKD. For this chain, trimming is 5 bases at the V end and 8 bases at the J end, and the number of junction bases without a gene match is 16. There are 16 amino acids in the CDR3, from cysteine to phenylalanine inclusive. Left in the record is the CDR3 DNA by itself, 48 bases read in frame from the first base. Points on this clone: Its antigen specificity is not known. The input lacks base qualities; no much larger clone sits a single base away.

The sequence links TRBV10-3 to TRBJ1-2; 8 middle bases align to TRBD1. Sequences were obtained from PBMCs. The clonotype was recovered from a woman aged 25 to 39 in good health and CMV-seronegative. CDR3 protein: CAISPPRQGKVGGYTF. The nucleotide sequence is TGTGCCATCAGTCCCCCGAGACAGGGGAAGGTCGGGGGCTACACCTTC.